The clone carrying this TCR beta chain was counted only a few times. Its cognate antigen is unknown. The CDR3 consists of 14 residues. The germline V and J ends were trimmed by 2 bases and 6 bases, with 13 bases remaining between them. CDR1 is MNHEY and CDR2 is SVGAGI in the germline V gene. The data are from a study of T cells after yellow fever vaccination. Turning to the study itself: For low cell numbers, libraries were made with SMART-Seq v4 Ultra Low Input. Overall study findings and caveats: In FACS-sorted repertoires, abundant clonotypes from the bulk population could appear as contaminants. Relatively few clonotypes were ones that appeared in both CD4 and CD8 compartments.

The study made its TCR cDNA through 5'RACE template switching. That step introduced a universal primer site along with UMIs. TCRdb passed the 5' RACE reads through MiXCR, listing each CDR3 protein once. Counted here are 400,000 to 450,000 distinct CDR3 sequences, 15% to 20% occurring once; the ten biggest clones make up 15% to 20%. The TCR originated in a man younger than 30 who received the YFV17D yellow fever vaccine. The material sequenced was PBMCs, taken before the yellow fever booster vaccination. The V and J genes are TRBV6-5 and TRBJ1-1; unclear D gene. The CDR3 region is CASSYVEGKPEAFF. The CDR3 DNA is TGTGCCAGCAGTTACGTGGAAGGGAAGCCTGAAGCTTTCTTT.